This T cell receptor beta chain derives from a study of T cell responses to AZD1222 COVID-19 vaccine. TCRdb keeps only in-frame clones here, not all; method: immunoSEQ multiplex PCR. The sample holds roughly 77,000 clones, 92% seen once. This sample comprised peripheral blood, obtained on day 0 of MenACWY control vaccination. The TCR comes from an adult in good health.

The CDR3 is CASSTDRASPLHF. CDR3 sequence (DNA): TGTGCCAGCAGCACGGACAGGGCCTCACCCCTCCACTTT. This rearrangement joins TRBV7-2 to TRBJ1-6; 8 bases match TRBD1. The V segment lost 5 bases and the J segment 10 bases; nucleotides outside the gene matches: 4. Germline V lookup: CDR1 SGHTA, CDR2 FQGNSA. The CDR3 is made up of 13 amino acids.